The T cell receptor gamma chain described here comes from a study of gamma-delta T cells after stem cell transplantation. CDR1 is GITISATS and CDR2 is ISYDGTV in the germline V gene (reference sequence). The trim removed 4 bases at V and 7 bases at J, leaving 4 bases unmatched. This CDR3 comprises 15 residues. TCRdb re-called the RT-PCR reads with CATT. In the table there are roughly 630 gamma-chain clones, less than 35% of which are singletons. This sequence originates from a human donor. It is not recorded whose cells these are; they may come from a transplant donor. Sequenced sample: gamma-delta T cells. The chain couples TRGV9 to TRGJP. TCRdb carries no J gene annotation; the J gene was assigned here by matching the DNA with germline. In DNA form, the CDR3 reads TGTGCCTTGTGGGACTTCGAGTTGGGCAAAAAAATCAAGGTATTT. This encodes CALWDFELGKKIKVF.